Shown below are 5 T cell receptor beta chains from a single sample sequenced in a study of T cell responses to AZD1222 COVID-19 vaccine. Produced via immunoSEQ multiplex PCR; TCRdb's table is partial and in-frame only. The repertoire holds 110,000 to 150,000 clones, with nearly 95% as singletons. The sample in question was peripheral blood, obtained on day 0 of AZD1222 vaccination. The receptor source for this set is an adult in good health.

The V gene is TRBV6-1, the J gene TRBJ2-1; D may be TRBD2 (5 bases). V dropped 0 bases and J dropped 8 bases, with 11 bases sitting between them. The CDR3 runs 14 residues. Germline V gene data show CDR1 as MNHNS and CDR2 as SASEGT. The CDR3 region has the DNA TGTGCCAGCAGTGAAGCTCTAGCAGGCGATGAGCAGTTCTTC. Protein sequence: CASSEALAGDEQFF.

The chain links TRBV5-1 to TRBJ2-5; no firm D call. V was cut by 1 base and J by 5 bases, with 15 bases left in between. The CDR3 runs to 15 residues. The germline V gene encodes CDR1 SGHRS and CDR2 YFSETQ. The CDR3 DNA reads as TGCGCCAGCAGCTTGAGGGCGGCCAAGATGGAGACCCAGTACTTC. Protein sequence: CASSLRAAKMETQYF.

The gene calls are TRBV6-2 or TRBV6-3 and TRBJ2-1; 8 bases align to TRBD2. From germline, CDR1 is MNHEY and CDR2 SVGEGT. CDR3 length: 14 amino acids. V shed 4 bases and J 7 bases; nucleotides not matched to a gene: 6. The CDR3 region is CASSSAGVVNEQFF. For the CDR3, the DNA is TGTGCCAGCAGTTCAGCGGGAGTGGTGAATGAGCAGTTCTTC.

The CDR3 region is CASSAVGFEDYGYTF. The CDR3 region has the DNA TGTGCCAGCAGCGCGGTAGGGTTCGAGGACTATGGCTACACCTTC. This chain links TRBV25-1 with TRBJ1-2; D call uncertain. Trimming removed 6 bases at V and 3 bases at J, with 17 bases between. Per germline, CDR1 MGHDK and CDR2 SYGVNS. CDR3 length: 15 amino acids.

This clone showed up just once. The chain uses TRBV29-1 and TRBJ2-2, with a tentative D call TRBD2 (6 bases). This CDR3 has 17 amino acids. V was clipped by 7 bases and J by 4 bases, with 25 bases between them. Germline V CDR1 and CDR2: SQVTM, ANQGSEA. The CDR3 sequence is CSGLSTPGGGGTGELFF. In DNA, the CDR3 is TGCAGCGGCCTATCCACACCCGGGGGTGGTGGCACCGGGGAGCTGTTTTTT.